These T cell receptor beta chains were read from a single sample in a study of blood T cell repertoires in COVID-19. Produced via immunoSEQ multiplex PCR; TCRdb's table is partial and in-frame only. The sample has roughly 180,000 clones; roughly 81% are singletons. Sequencing was performed on peripheral blood. The source is a woman of 80 years or more with COVID-19, enrolled during active disease. The CDR3 runs from the conserved cysteine through the conserved F or W. Only some rows state a clone size, as once, few, many or a class for expanded clones.

TRBV2	TRBJ2-7	.	CASSSRAAKQYF
TRBV20-1	TRBJ2-3	.	CSASQTRGGTDTQYF
TRBV5-1	TRBJ2-7	.	CASSSTGGSEQYF
TRBV21-1	TRBJ2-5	.	CASSKVGRGRETQYF
TRBV5-5	TRBJ2-7	few	CASSQAGVSRYEQYF
TRBV19	TRBJ2-1	.	CASSMLARNNEQFF
TRBV7-6	TRBJ1-3	.	CASSQGRGAGNTIYF
TRBV30	TRBJ2-1	.	CASPGSTNEQFF
TRBV9	TRBJ2-1	.	CASSTRLAEYNEQFF
TRBV28	TRBJ1-4	.	CASSLSLLAGKLFF
TRBV7-9	TRBJ2-3	few	CASSRREGVTDTQYF
TRBV6-5	TRBJ1-6	.	CASSPGQRGNSPLHF
TRBV5-6	TRBJ2-5	.	CASSLYLASGKETQYF
TRBV6-4	TRBJ2-1	few	CASSDGEGGLNEQFF